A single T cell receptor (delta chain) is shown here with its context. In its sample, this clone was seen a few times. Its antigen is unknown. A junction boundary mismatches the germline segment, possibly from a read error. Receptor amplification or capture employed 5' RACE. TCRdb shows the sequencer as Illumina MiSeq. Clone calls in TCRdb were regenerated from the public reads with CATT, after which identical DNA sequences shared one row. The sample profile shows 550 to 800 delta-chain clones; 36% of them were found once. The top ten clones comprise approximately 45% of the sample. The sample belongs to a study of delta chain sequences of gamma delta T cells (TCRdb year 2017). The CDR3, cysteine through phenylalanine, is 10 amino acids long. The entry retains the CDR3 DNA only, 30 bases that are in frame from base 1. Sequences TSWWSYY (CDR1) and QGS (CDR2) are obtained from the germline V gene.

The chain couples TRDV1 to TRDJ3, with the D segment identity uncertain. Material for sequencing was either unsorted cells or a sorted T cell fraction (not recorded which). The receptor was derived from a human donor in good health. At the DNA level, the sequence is TGCTCCGGGGACACCCGACAGATGTTTTTC. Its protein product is CSGDTRQMFF.